This record concerns one T cell receptor beta chain sequence. Its antigen is unidentified. The sample comes from a study of T cell responses to AZD1222 COVID-19 vaccine. Study-level information: Pooling was applied to second doses at about 4 or about 12 weeks.

The protocol was immunoSEQ multiplex PCR, while the TCRdb copy is restricted to in-frame clones and leaves out a portion. The sample holds more than 70,000 clones, over 75% seen once. Study-wide points: Vaccine-related CD4 TCRs covered spike, predominating at 160-218 and 743-854. Donors were mostly white British, more females; clonal diversity possibly underestimated. Scientists sampled the repertoires only once the peak T cell response had passed.

Trimming took 2 bases from V and 5 from J, leaving 6 bases between them. The CDR3 covers 12 residues. Germline CDR1 is SGHVS and CDR2 is FQNEAQ. The sample was peripheral blood, taken on day 0 of AZD1222 vaccination. This receptor was identified in an adult in good health. The chain is built from TRBV7-8 and TRBJ2-5; D not certain. The CDR3 loop is CASSLSGETQYF. CDR3 DNA: TGTGCCAGCAGCTTAAGTGGGGAGACCCAGTACTTC.